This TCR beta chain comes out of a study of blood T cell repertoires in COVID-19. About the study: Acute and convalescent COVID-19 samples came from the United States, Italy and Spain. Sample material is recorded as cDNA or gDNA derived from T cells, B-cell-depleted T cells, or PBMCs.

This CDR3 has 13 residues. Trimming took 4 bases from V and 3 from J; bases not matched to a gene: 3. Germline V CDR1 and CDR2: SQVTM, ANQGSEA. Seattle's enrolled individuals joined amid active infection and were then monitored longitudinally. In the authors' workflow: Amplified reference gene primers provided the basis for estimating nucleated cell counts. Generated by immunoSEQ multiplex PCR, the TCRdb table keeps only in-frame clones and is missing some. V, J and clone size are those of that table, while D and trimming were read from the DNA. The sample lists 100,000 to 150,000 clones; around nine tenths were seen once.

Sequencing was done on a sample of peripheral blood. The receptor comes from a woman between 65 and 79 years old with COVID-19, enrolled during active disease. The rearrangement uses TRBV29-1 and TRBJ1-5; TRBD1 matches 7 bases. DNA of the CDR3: TGCAGCGTTGCGACAGGGAACAATCAGCCCCAGCATTTT. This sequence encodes CSVATGNNQPQHF.